The T cell receptor beta chain under discussion was sequenced for a study of neoadjuvant anti-PD-1 for oral cavity cancer. General study points: Higher pretreatment blood Treg/Th17 ratios correlated with higher pretreatment blood and lower post-treatment tumor TCRbeta clonality.

This clone showed up just once. Its specificity is not known. As to time point: after neoadjuvant nivolumab, at surgical resection. V dropped 4 bases and J dropped 7 bases, with 8 bases sitting between them. Germline lookup yields CDR1 MGHRA and CDR2 YSYEKL. The CDR3 runs 12 residues. Clones were read by immunoSEQ multiplex PCR, and TCRdb kept only the in-frame ones, dropping some. The data show 14,000 or so clones, approximately 73% seen once. The sequences come from PBMCs, collected after nivolumab (anti-PD-1) treatment. This sequence was found in a person aged 40 to 85 with oral cavity squamous cell carcinoma. The chain couples TRBV4-1 to TRBJ2-1; D could derive from TRBD1 or TRBD2 (5 bases each). The CDR3, as DNA: TGCGCCAGCAGCCGGTGGGGGAATGAGCAGTTCTTC. Translating gives CASSRWGNEQFF.